A single sample is the source of the 29 T cell receptor beta chains below, sequenced in a study of CD8+ T cells in alopecia areata. Once RNA had been extracted, it was reverse transcribed into cDNA to act as the sequencing template. Clones were sequenced by immunoSEQ multiplex PCR, and TCRdb holds only the in-frame ones, with some missing. The sample has about 200,000 clones, 55% to 75% seen once. As for treatment: oral pan-JAK inhibitor, 5-10 mg twice daily. The sequenced sample was CD4+ T cells sorted from blood, obtained at week 24, from a patient treated with tofacitinib. The receptors shown here come from a human donor with alopecia areata.

The gene calls are TRBV10-3 and TRBJ2-7; 7 bases match TRBD2. V dropped 7 bases and J dropped 4; count of bases not matched to a gene: 10. CDR3 size: 14 residues. Per the germline V gene, CDR1 is ENHRY and CDR2 is SYGVKD. The CDR3 reads CAITSRDYSYEQYF. CDR3 DNA sequence: TGTGCCATCACCAGCCGGGACTATTCATACGAGCAGTACTTC.

J is TRBJ2-7 and V is TRBV7-8, with D uncertain. Germline values: CDR1 SGHVS, CDR2 FQNEAQ. Trimming shortened V by 7 bases and J by 2 bases, and 18 bases separated the two germline ends. The CDR3 sequence is 15 residues long. DNA for the CDR3: TGTGCCAGCACCACCGGTTCCATCATGCCCTACGAGCAGTACTTC. This sequence encodes CASTTGSIMPYEQYF.

This chain uses TRBV6-6 with TRBJ1-2; TRBD1 matches 8 bases. The germline V gene encodes CDR1 MNHNY and CDR2 SVGAGI (reference sequence). V shed 6 bases and J 8 bases; nucleotides not matched to a gene: 2. This CDR3 contains 11 residues. The CDR3 spells CASRDREGYTF. CDR3 sequence (DNA): TGTGCCAGCAGGGACAGGGAAGGCTACACCTTC.

The CDR3 DNA follows: TGCGCCAGCAGCTTGACGTTTACAAACTATGGCTACACCTTC. As protein: CASSLTFTNYGYTF. J is TRBJ1-2 and V is TRBV5-1; D call uncertain. Between the trimmed V and J ends, which lost 1 base and 2 bases, there was a span of 9 bases. The CDR3 contains 14 residues. From germline, CDR1 is SGHRS and CDR2 YFSETQ.

This clone was seen only a few times. The rearrangement joins TRBV4-3 to TRBJ2-7, with unresolved D. Germline V lookup: CDR1 LGHNA, CDR2 YSLEER. The CDR3 is 15 residues long. Trimming took 0 bases from V and 2 from J, leaving 11 bases between them. The CDR3: CASSQDFRVTYEQYF. CDR3 bases: TGCGCCAGCAGCCAAGATTTCCGGGTGACCTACGAGCAGTACTTC.

The chain carries TRBV5-1 and TRBJ1-2; D is unresolved. The CDR3 totals 14 residues. Germline V gives CDR1 SGHRS, CDR2 YFSETQ. Trimming removed 0 bases from V and 4 bases from J, with 10 bases in between. The CDR3 sequence: CASSLAGEGYGYTF. Here the CDR3 DNA reads TGCGCCAGCAGCTTGGCCGGGGAAGGCTATGGCTACACCTTC.

This chain joins TRBV11-2 and TRBJ1-2, with TRBD1 matching 7 bases. V shed 3 bases and J 2 bases; nucleotides not matched to a gene: 6. The CDR3 length is 15 residues. Per the germline V gene, CDR1 is SGHAT and CDR2 is FQNNGV. CDR3 in amino acids: CASSFTTGPNYGYTF. Written as DNA, the CDR3 is TGTGCCAGCAGCTTCACGACAGGGCCCAACTATGGCTACACCTTC. Complete variable domain (other parts from reference TRBV11-2 and TRBJ1-2): EAGVAQSPRYKIIEKRQSVAFWCNPISGHATLYWYQQILGQGPKLLIQFQNNGVVDDSQLPKDRFSAERLKGVDSTLKIQPAKLEDSAVYLCASSFTTGPNYGYTFGSGTRLTVV.

The chain employs TRBV29-1 and TRBJ1-2, with D unresolved. The germline gives CDR1 SQVTM, CDR2 ANQGSEA. The CDR3 is 13 amino acids. V dropped 6 bases and J dropped 1 base, with 12 bases sitting between them. The CDR3 region has the DNA TGCAGCGTCGAGCGACGGATTAACTATGGCTACACCTTC. Encoded protein: CSVERRINYGYTF. Using reference TRBV29-1 and TRBJ1-2 for the parts outside the CDR3, the full variable domain is SAVISQKPSRDICQRGTSLTIQCQVDSQVTMMFWYRQQPGQSLTLIATANQGSEATYESGFVIDKFPISRPNLTFSTLTVSNMSPEDSSIYLCSVERRINYGYTFGSGTRLTVV.

The rearrangement links TRBV2 to TRBJ1-4; D might be TRBD1 (6 bases). The CDR3 covers 13 residues. From germline, CDR1 is SNHLY and CDR2 FYNNEI. Trimming took 7 bases from V and 6 from J, leaving 12 bases between them. CDR3 sequence: CASMLGGDEKLFF. The CDR3 nucleotides are TGTGCCAGCATGTTAGGGGGTGATGAAAAACTGTTTTTT.

The chain joins TRBV29-1 to TRBJ2-7; weak D call: TRBD2 (6 bases). Germline values: CDR1 SQVTM, CDR2 ANQGSEA. This CDR3 has 12 amino acids. With 3 bases removed from V and 2 bases from J, the gap between germline ends came to 8 bases. CDR3 bases: TGCAGCGTTGACGGGGGAACCTACGAGCAGTACTTC. It is translated as CSVDGGTYEQYF.

The sample holds a few counts of this clone. This chain connects TRBV5-1 to TRBJ2-1, with 8 bases matching TRBD1. This CDR3 is 16 amino acids long. With 3 bases clipped from V and 5 bases from J, the junction kept 10 bases outside the gene matches. CDR1 is SGHRS and CDR2 is YFSETQ in the germline V gene. Here the CDR3 reads CASSSYIDRGDNEQFF. The CDR3 DNA reads as TGCGCCAGCAGCTCGTACATCGACAGGGGCGACAATGAGCAGTTCTTC.

For this clone: The same CDR3 can be traced to other DNA sequences in this sample. CDR3 loop: CASSLEGYEQYF. The CDR3 DNA reads TGCGCCAGCAGCTTAGAGGGCTACGAGCAGTACTTC. The V gene is TRBV5-1, the J gene TRBJ2-7, with D maybe TRBD2 (5 bases). This CDR3 has 12 residues. The germline CDR1 and CDR2 sequences are SGHRS and YFSETQ. V lost 2 bases and J lost 3, with 6 bases in between.

The chain employs TRBV5-1 and TRBJ2-6; D might be TRBD1 (5 bases). Germline CDR1 and CDR2: SGHRS and YFSETQ. The CDR3 has 15 amino acids. V was trimmed by 0 bases and J by 3 bases, leaving 7 bases between them. This CDR3 is CASSLAGIGANVLTF. As DNA, the CDR3 is TGCGCCAGCAGCTTGGCAGGGATTGGGGCCAACGTCCTGACTTTC.

The gene calls are TRBV29-1 and TRBJ1-1; TRBD1 aligns across 7 bases. Germline V gives CDR1 SQVTM, CDR2 ANQGSEA. V lost 3 bases, J lost 11 bases, and 9 bases stayed unmatched. The CDR3 consists of 12 residues. CDR3 DNA sequence: TGCAGCGTTGATCTCGCGACAGGGCGCGCTTTCTTT. This gives the protein CSVDLATGRAFF.

This clone was counted only a few times. This chain connects TRBV19 to TRBJ2-2; 12 nucleotides match TRBD1. Germline V lookup: CDR1 LNHDA, CDR2 SQIVND (reference sequence). The CDR3 length is 16 residues. Losses at the gene ends were 4 bases for V and 7 bases for J; bases not matched to a gene: 7. The CDR3 bases are TGTGCCAGTAGTAGAGCCGGGACAGGGGGCATCGGGGAGCTGTTTTTT. Protein sequence: CASSRAGTGGIGELFF.

This clone was found a few times. The chain employs TRBV5-1 and TRBJ1-1, with TRBD1 matching over 9 bases. V lost 5 bases and J lost 3; bases outside the gene matches: 11. Per the germline V gene, CDR1 is SGHRS and CDR2 is YFSETQ. The CDR3 consists of 16 residues. CDR3 sequence (DNA): TGCGCCAGCAGGAAGAACAGGGGGCCATCGGACACTGAAGCTTTCTTT. Residues: CASRKNRGPSDTEAFF.

This chain links TRBV6-5 with TRBJ2-5; D gene uncertain. From germline, CDR1 is MNHEY and CDR2 SVGAGI. The V end was cut by 2 bases, the J end by 4 bases, with 11 bases between. The CDR3 consists of 14 residues. The CDR3 nucleotides are TGTGCCAGCAGTTACCCTCGGTTCGGAGAGACCCAGTACTTC. This translates into CASSYPRFGETQYF.

This clone was detected a few times. The CDR3 bases are TGTGCCACCGTTGCCGACAGGGCAGAGACCCAGTACTTC. As protein: CATVADRAETQYF. The gene calls are TRBV10-3 and TRBJ2-5; 7 bases agree with TRBD1. This CDR3 region has 13 residues. V shed 10 bases and J 4 bases; nucleotides not matched to a gene: 9. Germline values: CDR1 ENHRY, CDR2 SYGVKD.

V is TRBV27 and J is TRBJ2-7, with 12 nucleotides matching TRBD1. Germline-derived CDR1 and CDR2 are MNHEY and SMNVEV (reference sequence). V gave up 5 bases and J gave up 6 bases; unmatched junction bases: 5. This CDR3 has 14 amino acids. In nucleotides, the CDR3 is TGTGCCAGCAGTCCCGGGACAGGGGGCCTCGAGCAGTACTTC. It is translated as CASSPGTGGLEQYF.

The rearrangement links TRBV27 to TRBJ2-7; 12 bases map to TRBD1. Per germline, CDR1 MNHEY and CDR2 SMNVEV (reference sequence). V lost 2 bases to trimming and J lost 6 bases; unmatched junction nucleotides: 5. This CDR3 is built from 15 residues. CDR3 nucleotides: TGTGCCAGCAGTTTAGCCGGGACAGGGGGCGCCGAGCAGTACTTC. Translating it yields CASSLAGTGGAEQYF.

This clone was counted a few times. V gene TRBV27 combines with J gene TRBJ1-1; D is possibly TRBD1 (6 bases). The CDR3 has 14 amino acids. V was shortened by 5 bases and J by 5 bases, with 15 bases between the two germline ends. Germline V gene sequence: CDR1 MNHEY, CDR2 SMNVEV (reference sequence). In nucleotides, the CDR3 is TGTGCCAGCAGTCCGAACAGGGAAAGGACTGAAGCTTTCTTT. Translated: CASSPNRERTEAFF.

This chain links TRBV9 with TRBJ1-2; D may be TRBD1 (5 bases). The ends were cut back, 2 bases at V and 8 bases at J, with 16 bases in the middle. In germline, CDR1 is SGDLS, CDR2 YYNGEE. The CDR3 spans 14 residues. Written as DNA, the CDR3 is TGTGCCAGCAGCGTTGGGGCCTTTTCTTCAGGCTACACCTTC. It encodes CASSVGAFSSGYTF. Filled out from reference TRBV9 and TRBJ1-2, the complete variable domain reads DSGVTQTPKHLITATGQRVTLRCSPRSGDLSVYWYQQSLDQGLQFLIQYYNGEERAKGNILERFSAQQFPDLHSELNLSSLELGDSALYFCASSVGAFSSGYTFGSGTRLTVV.

This clone was seen a handful of times. The chain uses TRBV7-9 and TRBJ2-5; D is unresolved. This CDR3 is built from 15 residues. Germline V gives CDR1 SEHNR, CDR2 FQNEAQ (reference sequence). V was trimmed by 1 base and J by 1 base, leaving 10 bases between them. This CDR3 reads CASSLVRHSQETQYF. In DNA, the CDR3 is TGTGCCAGCAGCTTAGTACGTCACAGCCAAGAGACCCAGTACTTC.

The V gene is TRBV2, the J gene TRBJ2-5, with D possibly being TRBD1 (6 bases). The CDR3 is made up of 14 amino acids. V was cut by 4 bases and J by 5 bases, with 14 bases left in between. Germline V gene data show CDR1 as SNHLY and CDR2 as FYNNEI. The chain's CDR3 is CASSVQGQGETQYF. The CDR3 DNA follows: TGTGCCAGCAGTGTACAGGGTCAGGGGGAGACCCAGTACTTC. Drawing the rest from reference TRBV2 and TRBJ2-5, the complete variable domain is EPEVTQTPSHQVTQMGQEVILRCVPISNHLYFYWYRQILGQKVEFLVSFYNNEISEKSEIFDDQFSVERPDGSNFTLKIRSTKLEDSAMYFCASSVQGQGETQYFGPGTRLLVL.

This clone was detected once. The chain links TRBV29-1 to TRBJ2-6; no clear D gene. Germline V CDR1 and CDR2: SQVTM, ANQGSEA. The V end lost 3 bases, the J end lost 0 bases, and 9 bases lay between the germline ends. This CDR3 region has 15 residues. CDR3 DNA sequence: TGCAGCGTTGAGGTTGGAGACTCTGGGGCCAACGTCCTGACTTTC. Its translation: CSVEVGDSGANVLTF.

This clone was picked up a small number of times. J is TRBJ2-7 and V is TRBV2; 7 bases agree with TRBD1. This CDR3 contains 13 residues. Trimming cost V 8 bases and J 4 bases; bases outside gene matches: 8. Germline V gene data show CDR1 as SNHLY and CDR2 as FYNNEI. CDR3 sequence: CASGWDRDYEQYF. The CDR3 DNA reads TGTGCCAGCGGATGGGACAGAGATTACGAGCAGTACTTC.

V is TRBV11-1 and J is TRBJ2-5; D is unresolved. Trimming stripped 5 bases from V and 2 bases from J, with 15 bases between. This CDR3 contains 15 residues. Germline CDR1 and CDR2: SGHAT and FQDESV (reference sequence). The CDR3 sequence is CASSEQFGLQETQYF. For the CDR3, the DNA is TGTGCCAGCAGCGAGCAGTTCGGGCTGCAAGAGACCCAGTACTTC.

This clone has only a few counts. The V gene is TRBV6-1, the J gene TRBJ2-2, with D possibly being TRBD2 (5 bases). This CDR3 contains 14 residues. V dropped 8 bases and J dropped 3 bases, with 13 bases sitting between them. In germline, CDR1 is MNHNS, CDR2 SASEGT. For the CDR3, the DNA is TGTGCCAGCCGCCCGCTAGCATACACCGGGGAGCTGTTTTTT. Protein product: CASRPLAYTGELFF.

The rearrangement joins TRBV30 to TRBJ2-1, with D possibly matching TRBD1 (5 bases). The V and J ends lost 1 base and 5 bases respectively, with 18 bases between them. The CDR3 has 16 amino acids. Germline loops: CDR1 GTSNPN, CDR2 SVGIG (reference sequence). The CDR3 sequence is CAWSGKGLVKDNEQFF. The CDR3 DNA is TGTGCCTGGAGTGGCAAGGGGCTAGTCAAGGACAATGAGCAGTTCTTC.